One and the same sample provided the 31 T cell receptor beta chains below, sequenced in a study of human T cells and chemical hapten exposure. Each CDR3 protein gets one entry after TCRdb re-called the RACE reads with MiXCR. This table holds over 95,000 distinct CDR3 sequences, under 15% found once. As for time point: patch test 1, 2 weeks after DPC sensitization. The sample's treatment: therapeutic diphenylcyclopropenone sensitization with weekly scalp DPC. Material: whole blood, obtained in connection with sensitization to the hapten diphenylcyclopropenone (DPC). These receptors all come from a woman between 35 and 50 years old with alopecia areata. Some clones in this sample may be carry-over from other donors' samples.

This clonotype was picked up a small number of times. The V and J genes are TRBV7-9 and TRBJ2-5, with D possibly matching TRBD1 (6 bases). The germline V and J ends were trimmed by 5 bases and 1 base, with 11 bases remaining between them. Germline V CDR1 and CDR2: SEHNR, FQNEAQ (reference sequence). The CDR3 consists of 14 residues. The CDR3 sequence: CASSRGHSQETQYF. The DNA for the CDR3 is TGTGCCAGCAGCCGGGGACACTCCCAAGAGACCCAGTACTTC.

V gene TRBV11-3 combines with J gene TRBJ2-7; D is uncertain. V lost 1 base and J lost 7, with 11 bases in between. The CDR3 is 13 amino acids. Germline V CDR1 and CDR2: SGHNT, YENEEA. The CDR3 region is CASSLGLLTEQYF. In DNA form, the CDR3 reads TGTGCCAGCAGCTTAGGCCTACTGACTGAGCAGTACTTC.

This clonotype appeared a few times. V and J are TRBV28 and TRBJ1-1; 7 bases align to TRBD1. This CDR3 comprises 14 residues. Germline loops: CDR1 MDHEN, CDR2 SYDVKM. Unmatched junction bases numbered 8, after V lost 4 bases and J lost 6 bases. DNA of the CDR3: TGTGCCAGCAGTTCATCCACAGGGGTTTCTGAAGCTTTCTTT. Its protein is CASSSSTGVSEAFF.

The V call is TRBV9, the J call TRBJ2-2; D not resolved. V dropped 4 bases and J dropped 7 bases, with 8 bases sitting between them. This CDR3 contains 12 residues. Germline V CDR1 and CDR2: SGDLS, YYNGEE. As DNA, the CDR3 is TGTGCCAGCAGCCAGGTGGTCGGGGAGCTGTTTTTT. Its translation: CASSQVVGELFF.

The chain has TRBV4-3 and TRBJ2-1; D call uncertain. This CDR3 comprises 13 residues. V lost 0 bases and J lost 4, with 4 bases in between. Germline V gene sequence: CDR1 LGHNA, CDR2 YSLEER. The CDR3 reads CASSQEVYNEQFF. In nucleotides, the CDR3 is TGCGCCAGCAGCCAAGAAGTGTACAATGAGCAGTTCTTC.

Written as DNA, the CDR3 is TGTGCCAGCAGTCCCGCACCGGGACAGGGCCACAATGAGCAGTTCTTC. The encoded protein is CASSPAPGQGHNEQFF. The rearrangement links TRBV12-3 or TRBV12-4 to TRBJ2-1, with 9 bases aligning to TRBD1. This CDR3 contains 16 residues. J gave up 5 bases and V 5 bases, and 10 bases lay outside the gene matches.

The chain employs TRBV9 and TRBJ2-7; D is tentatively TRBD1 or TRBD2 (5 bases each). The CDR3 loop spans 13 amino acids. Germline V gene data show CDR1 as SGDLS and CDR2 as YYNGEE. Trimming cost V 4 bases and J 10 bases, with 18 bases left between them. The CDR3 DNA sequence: TGTGCCAGCAGCCCGGCCGGGACCCCGGATCAGTACTTC. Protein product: CASSPAGTPDQYF. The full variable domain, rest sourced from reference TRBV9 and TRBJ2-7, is DSGVTQTPKHLITATGQRVTLRCSPRSGDLSVYWYQQSLDQGLQFLIQYYNGEERAKGNILERFSAQQFPDLHSELNLSSLELGDSALYFCASSPAGTPDQYFGPGTRLTVT.

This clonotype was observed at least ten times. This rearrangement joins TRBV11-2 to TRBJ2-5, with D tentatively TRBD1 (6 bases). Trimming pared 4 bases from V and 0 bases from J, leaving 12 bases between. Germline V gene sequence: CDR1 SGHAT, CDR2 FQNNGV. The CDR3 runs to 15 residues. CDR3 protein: CASSSRTVYQETQYF. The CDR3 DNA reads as TGTGCCAGCAGCTCGAGGACAGTCTACCAAGAGACCCAGTACTTC.

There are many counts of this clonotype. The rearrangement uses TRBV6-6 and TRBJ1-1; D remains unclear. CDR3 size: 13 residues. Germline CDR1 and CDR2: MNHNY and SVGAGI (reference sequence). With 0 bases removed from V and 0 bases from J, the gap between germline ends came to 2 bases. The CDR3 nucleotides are TGTGCCAGCAGTTACTCCATGAACACTGAAGCTTTCTTT. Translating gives CASSYSMNTEAFF.

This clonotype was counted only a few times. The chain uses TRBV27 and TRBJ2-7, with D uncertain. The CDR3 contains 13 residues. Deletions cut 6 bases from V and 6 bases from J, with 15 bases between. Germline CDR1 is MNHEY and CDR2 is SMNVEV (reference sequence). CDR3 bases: TGTGCCAGCAGCCCTAACCCCCCGTCCGAGCAGTACTTC. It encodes CASSPNPPSEQYF.

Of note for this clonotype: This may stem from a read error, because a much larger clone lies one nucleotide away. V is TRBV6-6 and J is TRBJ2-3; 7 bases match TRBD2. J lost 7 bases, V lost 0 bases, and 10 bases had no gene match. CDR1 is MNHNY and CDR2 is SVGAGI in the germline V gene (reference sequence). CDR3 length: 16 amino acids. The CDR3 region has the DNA TGTGCCAGCAGTTACTCACCCAGCGGGACTCGGCATACGCAGTATTTT. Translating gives CASSYSPSGTRHTQYF.

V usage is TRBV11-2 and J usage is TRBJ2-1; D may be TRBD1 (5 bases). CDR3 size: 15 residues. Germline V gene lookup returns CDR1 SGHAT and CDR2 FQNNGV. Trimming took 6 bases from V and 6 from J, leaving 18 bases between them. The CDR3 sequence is CASSLYGQLGNEQFF. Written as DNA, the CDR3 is TGTGCCAGCAGTCTTTACGGACAACTGGGCAATGAGCAGTTCTTC.

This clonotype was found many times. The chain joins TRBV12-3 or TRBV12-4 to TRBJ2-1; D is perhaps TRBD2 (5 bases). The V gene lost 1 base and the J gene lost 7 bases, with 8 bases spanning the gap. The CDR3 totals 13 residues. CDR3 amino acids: CASSLGGENEQFF. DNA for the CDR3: TGTGCCAGCAGTTTAGGGGGAGAGAATGAGCAGTTCTTC.

CDR3 coding DNA: TGTGCCAGCATGTCCGGGCAGGTGGCCTACGAGCAGTACTTC. Translated: CASMSGQVAYEQYF. The chain combines TRBV7-2 with TRBJ2-7; no clear D. V was cut by 7 bases and J by 2 bases, with 15 bases left in between. The CDR3 length is 14 residues. CDR1 is SGHTA and CDR2 is FQGNSA in the germline V gene.

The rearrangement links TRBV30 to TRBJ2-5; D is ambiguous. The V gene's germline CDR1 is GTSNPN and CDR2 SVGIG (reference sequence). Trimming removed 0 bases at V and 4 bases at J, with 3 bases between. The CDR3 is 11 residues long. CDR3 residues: CAWSVRETQYF. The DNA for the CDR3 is TGTGCCTGGAGTGTACGAGAGACCCAGTACTTC.

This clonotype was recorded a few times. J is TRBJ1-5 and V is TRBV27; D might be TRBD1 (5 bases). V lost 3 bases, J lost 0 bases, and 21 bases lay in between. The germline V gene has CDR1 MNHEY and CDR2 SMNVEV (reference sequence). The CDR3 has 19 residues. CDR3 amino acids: CASSFRGIGSGNSNQPQHF. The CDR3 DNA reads TGTGCCAGCAGTTTCCGGGGCATCGGATCGGGGAATAGCAATCAGCCCCAGCATTTT.

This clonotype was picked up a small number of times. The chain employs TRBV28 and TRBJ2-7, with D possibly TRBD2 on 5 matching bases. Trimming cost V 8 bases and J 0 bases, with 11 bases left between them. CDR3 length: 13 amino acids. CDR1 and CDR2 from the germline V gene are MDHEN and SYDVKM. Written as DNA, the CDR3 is TGTGCCAGCGTAGAGGGCGTCTCCTACGAGCAGTACTTC. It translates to CASVEGVSYEQYF. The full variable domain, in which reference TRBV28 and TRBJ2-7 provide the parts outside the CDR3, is DVKVTQSSRYLVKRTGEKVFLECVQDMDHENMFWYRQDPGLGLRLIYFSYDVKMKEKGDIPEGYSVSREKKERFSLILESASTNQTSMYLCASVEGVSYEQYFGPGTRLTVT.

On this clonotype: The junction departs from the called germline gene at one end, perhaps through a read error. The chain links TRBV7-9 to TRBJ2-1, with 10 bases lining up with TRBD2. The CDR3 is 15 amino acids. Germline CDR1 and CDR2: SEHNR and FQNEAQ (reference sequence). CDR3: CASSLGLAGATEQSF. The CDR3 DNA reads TGTGCCAGCAGCTTAGGACTAGCGGGCGCTACAGAGCAGTCCTTC.

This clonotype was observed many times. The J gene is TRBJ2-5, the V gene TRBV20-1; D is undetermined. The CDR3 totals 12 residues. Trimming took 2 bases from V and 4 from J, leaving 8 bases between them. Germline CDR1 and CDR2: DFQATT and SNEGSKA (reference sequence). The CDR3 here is CSARPTVETQYF. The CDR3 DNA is TGCAGTGCTAGACCTACCGTAGAGACCCAGTACTTC.

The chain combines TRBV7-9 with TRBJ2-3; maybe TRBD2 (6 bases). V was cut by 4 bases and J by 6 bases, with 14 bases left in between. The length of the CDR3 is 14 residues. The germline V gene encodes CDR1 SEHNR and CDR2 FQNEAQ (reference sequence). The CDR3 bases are TGTGCCAGCAGCTCGGGGACTTCCAGGGATACGCAGTATTTT. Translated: CASSSGTSRDTQYF.

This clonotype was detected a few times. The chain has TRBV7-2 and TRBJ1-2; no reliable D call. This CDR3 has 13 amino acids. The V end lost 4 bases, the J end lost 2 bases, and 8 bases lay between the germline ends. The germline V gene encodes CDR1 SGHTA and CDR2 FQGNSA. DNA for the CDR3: TGTGCCAGCAGCTCGCAGGAGAACTATGGCTACACCTTC. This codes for CASSSQENYGYTF.

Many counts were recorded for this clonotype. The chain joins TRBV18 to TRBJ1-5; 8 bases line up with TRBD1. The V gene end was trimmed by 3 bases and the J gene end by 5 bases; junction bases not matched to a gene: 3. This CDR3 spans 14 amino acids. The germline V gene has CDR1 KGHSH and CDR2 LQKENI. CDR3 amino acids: CASSPTGDDQPQHF. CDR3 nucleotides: TGTGCCAGCTCACCGACAGGGGATGATCAGCCCCAGCATTTT.

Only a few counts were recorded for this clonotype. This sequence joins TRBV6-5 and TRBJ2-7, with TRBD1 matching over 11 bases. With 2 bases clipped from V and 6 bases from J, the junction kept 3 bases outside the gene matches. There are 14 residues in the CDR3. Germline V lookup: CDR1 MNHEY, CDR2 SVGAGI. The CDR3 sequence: CASSYGTGGGEQYF. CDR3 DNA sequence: TGTGCCAGCAGTTACGGGACAGGGGGTGGCGAGCAGTACTTC.

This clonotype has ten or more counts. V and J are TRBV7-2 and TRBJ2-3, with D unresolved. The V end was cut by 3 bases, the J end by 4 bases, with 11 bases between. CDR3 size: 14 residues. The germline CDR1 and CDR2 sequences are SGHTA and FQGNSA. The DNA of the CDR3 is TGTGCCAGCAGCTTGCGGTATGATGCAGATACGCAGTATTTT. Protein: CASSLRYDADTQYF.

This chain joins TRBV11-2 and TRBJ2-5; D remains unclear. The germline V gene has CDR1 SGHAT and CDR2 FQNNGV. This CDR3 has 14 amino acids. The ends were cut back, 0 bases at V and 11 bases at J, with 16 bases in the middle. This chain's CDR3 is CASSLEPEQHPQYF. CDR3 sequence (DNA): TGTGCCAGCAGCTTAGAGCCCGAACAACACCCTCAGTACTTC.

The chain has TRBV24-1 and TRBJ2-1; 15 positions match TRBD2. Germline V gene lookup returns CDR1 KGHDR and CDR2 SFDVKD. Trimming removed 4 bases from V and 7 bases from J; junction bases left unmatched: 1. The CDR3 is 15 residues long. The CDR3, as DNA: TGTGCCACCAGTGACGGGACTAGCGGGAGGAATGAGCAGTTCTTC. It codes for CATSDGTSGRNEQFF.

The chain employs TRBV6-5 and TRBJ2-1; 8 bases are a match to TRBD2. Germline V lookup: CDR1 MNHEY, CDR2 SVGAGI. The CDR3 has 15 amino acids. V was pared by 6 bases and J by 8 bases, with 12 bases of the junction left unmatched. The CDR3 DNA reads TGTGCCAGCAGATCCGGGACTAGACCCCGCGATGAGCAGTTCTTC. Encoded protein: CASRSGTRPRDEQFF.

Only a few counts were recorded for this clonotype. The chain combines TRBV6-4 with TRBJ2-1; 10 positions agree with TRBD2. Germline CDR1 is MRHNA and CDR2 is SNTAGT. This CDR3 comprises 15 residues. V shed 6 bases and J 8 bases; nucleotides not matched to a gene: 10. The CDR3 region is CASSALAGESDEQFF. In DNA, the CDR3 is TGTGCCAGCAGCGCCCTAGCGGGAGAGAGCGATGAGCAGTTCTTC.

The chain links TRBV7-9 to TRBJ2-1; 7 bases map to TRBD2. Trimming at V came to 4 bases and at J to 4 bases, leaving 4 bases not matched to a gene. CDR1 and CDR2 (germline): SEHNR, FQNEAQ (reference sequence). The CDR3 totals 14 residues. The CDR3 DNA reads TGTGCCAGCAGCTCTAGCGGCGCTTACAATGAGCAGTTCTTC. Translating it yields CASSSSGAYNEQFF. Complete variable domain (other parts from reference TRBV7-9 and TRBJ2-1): DTGVSQNPRHKITKRGQNVTFRCDPISEHNRLYWYRQTLGQGPEFLTYFQNEAQLEKSRLLSDRFSAERPKGSFSTLEIQRTEQGDSAMYLCASSSSGAYNEQFFGPGTRLTVL.

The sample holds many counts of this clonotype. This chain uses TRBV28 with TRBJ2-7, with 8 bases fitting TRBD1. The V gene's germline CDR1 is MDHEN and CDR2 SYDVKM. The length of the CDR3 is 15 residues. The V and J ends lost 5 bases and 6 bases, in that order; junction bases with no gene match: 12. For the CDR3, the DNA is TGTGCCAGCAGTCCCCCCAGGGGGCGCAAGCTCGAGCAGTACTTC. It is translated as CASSPPRGRKLEQYF.

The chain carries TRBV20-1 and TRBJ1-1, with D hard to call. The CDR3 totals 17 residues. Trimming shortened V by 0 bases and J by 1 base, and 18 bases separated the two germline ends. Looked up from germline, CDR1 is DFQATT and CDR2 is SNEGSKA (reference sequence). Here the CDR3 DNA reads TGCAGTGCTAGAGACTTTCCCTTGAAGCCTGAGAACACTGAAGCTTTCTTT. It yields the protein CSARDFPLKPENTEAFF.